Listed below are T cell receptor beta chains from one sample, sequenced in a study of shared clonotypes between healthy human individuals. Here immunoSEQ multiplex PCR was the method, and the copy in TCRdb shows in-frame clones only, minus some. The sample holds some 550,000 clones, about 97% seen once. Sequenced sample: naive CD4+ T cells sorted from blood. The receptors were sampled from a woman aged 25 to 39 in good health. Each CDR3 is given with its conserved first and last residue. Each record gives: clone size, V gene, D gene, J gene, CDR3 DNA, CDR3 protein. A D gene is named only where the DNA matches it firmly. Clone size is given for some rows only: seen once, a few or many times, or a class if the clone is expanded.

abundance: -
v_gene: TRBV11-2
d_gene: -
j_gene: TRBJ2-7
CDR3nt: TGTGCCAGCAGCTTAGATAGGCCAGCGGGCCCCTACGAGCAGTACTTC
CDR3aa: CASSLDRPAGPYEQYF

abundance: -
v_gene: TRBV19
d_gene: -
j_gene: TRBJ1-1
CDR3nt: TGTGCCAGTAGTATACGACGGACTGAAGCTTTCTTT
CDR3aa: CASSIRRTEAFF

abundance: -
v_gene: TRBV29-1
d_gene: -
j_gene: TRBJ2-3
CDR3nt: TGCAGCGTTGAACAAGGGGGTGGCACAGATACGCAGTATTTT
CDR3aa: CSVEQGGGTDTQYF

abundance: -
v_gene: TRBV7-8
d_gene: TRBD2
j_gene: TRBJ2-1
CDR3nt: TGTGCCAGCAGCATATGGACTAGCGGGAGCTCCTACAATGAGCAGTTCTTC
CDR3aa: CASSIWTSGSSYNEQFF

abundance: -
v_gene: TRBV5-6
d_gene: -
j_gene: TRBJ2-7
CDR3nt: TGTGCCAGCAGCCCGACAGCTGCCTACGAGCAGTACTTC
CDR3aa: CASSPTAAYEQYF

abundance: -
v_gene: TRBV15
d_gene: -
j_gene: TRBJ2-5
CDR3nt: TGTGCCACCAGCGAGCTGGTGGGGCTACCACAAGAGACCCAGTACTTC
CDR3aa: CATSELVGLPQETQYF

abundance: -
v_gene: TRBV6-1
d_gene: TRBD2
j_gene: TRBJ2-5
CDR3nt: TGTGCCACCCGAACCCTAGCGGGAGGGCTCGAGACCCAGTACTTC
CDR3aa: CATRTLAGGLETQYF

abundance: -
v_gene: TRBV2
d_gene: -
j_gene: TRBJ1-5
CDR3nt: TGTGCCAGCAAACCGGAACAAGATCAGCCCCAGCATTTT
CDR3aa: CASKPEQDQPQHF

abundance: once
v_gene: TRBV6-1
d_gene: -
j_gene: TRBJ2-5
CDR3nt: TGTGCCAGCAGCTCCGGGACCACCCAAGAGACCCAGTACTTC
CDR3aa: CASSSGTTQETQYF

abundance: -
v_gene: TRBV6-5
d_gene: -
j_gene: TRBJ1-5
CDR3nt: TGTGCCAGCAGCTCGGACCTTCTCACTAAGCCCCAGCATTTT
CDR3aa: CASSSDLLTKPQHF

abundance: -
v_gene: TRBV19
d_gene: TRBD2
j_gene: TRBJ2-7
CDR3nt: TGTGCCAGTAGTATTGGCGGGAGCTCCTACGAGCAGTACTTC
CDR3aa: CASSIGGSSYEQYF

abundance: -
v_gene: TRBV19
d_gene: -
j_gene: TRBJ1-3
CDR3nt: TGTGCCAGTAGTGTACAGGGATTGGGTGGAAACACCATATATTTT
CDR3aa: CASSVQGLGGNTIYF

abundance: -
v_gene: TRBV28
d_gene: TRBD2
j_gene: TRBJ2-7
CDR3nt: TGTGCCAGCAGTTTAGTACTAGCGAGATACGAGCAGTACTTC
CDR3aa: CASSLVLARYEQYF

abundance: -
v_gene: TRBV18
d_gene: -
j_gene: TRBJ2-1
CDR3nt: TGTGCCAGCTCACCACCGCACCCTAAGGGGCTAACGGGTGAGCAGTTCTTC
CDR3aa: CASSPPHPKGLTGEQFF

abundance: -
v_gene: TRBV28
d_gene: TRBD1
j_gene: TRBJ1-5
CDR3nt: TGTGCCAGCAGCAAAGACACGACAGGGGGCTCTCAGCCCCAGCATTTT
CDR3aa: CASSKDTTGGSQPQHF

abundance: -
v_gene: TRBV11-2
d_gene: TRBD1
j_gene: TRBJ2-2
CDR3nt: TGTGCCAGCAGCCTCCGGACAGGGCCCGGGGAGCTGTTTTTT
CDR3aa: CASSLRTGPGELFF

abundance: -
v_gene: TRBV28
d_gene: -
j_gene: TRBJ2-7
CDR3nt: TGTGCCAGCAACTCTGGGAGGTTTCTTATCTACGAGCAGTACTTC
CDR3aa: CASNSGRFLIYEQYF

abundance: -
v_gene: TRBV28
d_gene: -
j_gene: TRBJ2-3
CDR3nt: TGTGCCTCCAACGCGGTAGATACGCAGTATTTT
CDR3aa: CASNAVDTQYF

abundance: -
v_gene: TRBV9
d_gene: -
j_gene: TRBJ2-5
CDR3nt: TGTGCCAGCAGCGTCGGAGGGGCACAAGAGACCCAGTACTTC
CDR3aa: CASSVGGAQETQYF

abundance: -
v_gene: TRBV18
d_gene: TRBD2
j_gene: TRBJ2-7
CDR3nt: TGTGCCAGCTCACCATTTCCGGGACTAACACCCTACGAGCAGTACTTC
CDR3aa: CASSPFPGLTPYEQYF

abundance: -
v_gene: TRBV5-4
d_gene: -
j_gene: TRBJ2-3
CDR3nt: TGTGCCAGCAGCCCCTCCCTAGGAGATACGCAGTATTTT
CDR3aa: CASSPSLGDTQYF

abundance: -
v_gene: TRBV6-1
d_gene: -
j_gene: TRBJ1-2
CDR3nt: TGTGCCAGCAGACCCAGGGGACTCTATGGCTACACCTTC
CDR3aa: CASRPRGLYGYTF

abundance: -
v_gene: TRBV7-9
d_gene: -
j_gene: TRBJ2-1
CDR3nt: TGTGCCAGCAGCTCACCGTGGGTGTACTCCTACAATGAGCAGTTCTTC
CDR3aa: CASSSPWVYSYNEQFF